This T cell receptor beta chain originates from a study of shared clonotypes between healthy human individuals. Libraries were prepared by immunoSEQ multiplex PCR; TCRdb keeps only in-frame clonotypes and omits some of them. Among over a million clones listed, roughly 70% were seen once. Deletions cut 3 bases from V and 2 bases from J, with 12 bases between. The CDR3 runs to 15 residues. Germline V lookup: CDR1 SGHTA, CDR2 FQGNSA. Study results and limitations: Shared clonotypes: approximately 5.3% naive CD4, 3.5% to 4% naive CD8, around 2.4% memory CD4, about 0.4% memory CD8.

On this clone: The antigen is not known.

This chain uses TRBV7-2 with TRBJ2-3; no reliable D call. The TCR sequence derives from a young man in good health. Sequencing used memory CD4+ T cells sorted from blood. The subset is: CD45RA-negative fraction. The CDR3 region is CASSLNSRVTDTQYF. In DNA form, the CDR3 reads TGTGCCAGCAGCTTGAACTCTCGAGTCACAGATACGCAGTATTTT.